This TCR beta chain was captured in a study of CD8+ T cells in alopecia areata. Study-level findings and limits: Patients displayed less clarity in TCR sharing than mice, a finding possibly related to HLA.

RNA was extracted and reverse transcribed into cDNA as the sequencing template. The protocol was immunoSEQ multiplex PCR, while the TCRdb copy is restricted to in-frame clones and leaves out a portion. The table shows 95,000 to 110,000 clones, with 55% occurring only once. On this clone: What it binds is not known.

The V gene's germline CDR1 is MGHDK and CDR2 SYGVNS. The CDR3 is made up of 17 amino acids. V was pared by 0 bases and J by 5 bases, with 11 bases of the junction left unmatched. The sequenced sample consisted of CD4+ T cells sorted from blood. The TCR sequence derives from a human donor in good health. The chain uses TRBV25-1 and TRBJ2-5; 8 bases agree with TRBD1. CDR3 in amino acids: CASSEYPPGQARETQYF. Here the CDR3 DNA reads TGTGCCAGCAGTGAATACCCTCCGGGACAGGCTAGGGAGACCCAGTACTTC.